This entry lists 18 T cell receptor beta chains sequenced from one sample in a study of blood T cell repertoires in COVID-19. Profiling relied on immunoSEQ multiplex PCR, and the TCRdb table lists in-frame clones only, not all of them. Here the sample spans about 310,000 clones, approximately 90% being singletons. Sequencing was performed on PBMCs or T cells enriched from blood (not recorded which). These TCRs come from a woman in her forties who had recovered from COVID-19.

The rearrangement joins TRBV12-3 or TRBV12-4 to TRBJ1-4; D perhaps matches TRBD1 (6 bases). With 6 bases removed from V and 7 bases from J, the gap between germline ends came to 12 bases. There are 13 residues in the CDR3. The CDR3 DNA follows: TGTGCCAGCAGCCTAGGGACACCTGAAAAACTGTTTTTT. This gives the protein CASSLGTPEKLFF.

As concerns this clone: Other DNA sequences in the sample encode the same CDR3. The rearrangement uses TRBV6-5 and TRBJ2-7; 7 nucleotides match TRBD1. J was trimmed by 3 bases and V by 6 bases; bases with no gene match: 8. The germline CDR1 and CDR2 sequences are MNHEY and SVGAGI. The CDR3 totals 14 residues. CDR3 sequence (DNA): TGTGCCAGCAGGGCCGCAGGGGGTCTCTACGAGCAGTACTTC. Its protein is CASRAAGGLYEQYF.

The rearrangement links TRBV27 to TRBJ2-7; D remains ambiguous. V dropped 6 bases and J dropped 3 bases, with 9 bases sitting between them. Germline CDR1 is MNHEY and CDR2 is SMNVEV (reference sequence). This CDR3 contains 12 residues. CDR3 coding DNA: TGTGCCAGCAGGGGCCACCACTACGAGCAGTACTTC. It translates to CASRGHHYEQYF.

The table lists this clone with a few counts. The rearrangement joins TRBV27 to TRBJ2-1; tentative D call: TRBD2 (5 bases). V was trimmed by 5 bases and J by 3 bases, leaving 8 bases between them. The germline V gene has CDR1 MNHEY and CDR2 SMNVEV (reference sequence). The CDR3 length is 13 residues. CDR3 sequence reads: CASSPGIYNEQFF. The DNA for the CDR3 is TGTGCCAGCAGTCCGGGGATCTACAATGAGCAGTTCTTC.

The chain is built from TRBV4-1 and TRBJ2-5; D perhaps matches TRBD2 (7 bases). Germline V CDR1 and CDR2: MGHRA, YSYEKL. This CDR3 is built from 19 residues. V was shortened by 0 bases and J by 1 base, with 21 bases between the two germline ends. The DNA for the CDR3 is TGCGCCAGCAGCCAAGAATTCGTGAGTGGACGGGGGGCCCAAGAGACCCAGTACTTC. It codes for CASSQEFVSGRGAQETQYF.

This sequence joins TRBV11-3 and TRBJ2-7; 8 nucleotides match TRBD2. With V trimmed by 5 bases and J by 2 bases, 5 bases remained unmatched. Germline assignment: CDR1 SGHNT and CDR2 YENEEA. This CDR3 spans 14 amino acids. The CDR3 nucleotides are TGTGCCAGCAGCCCCCCGACTAGCGCCTACGAGCAGTACTTC. Translation: CASSPPTSAYEQYF.

This chain links TRBV10-3 with TRBJ2-3; D not resolved. This CDR3 has 15 residues. Between the trimmed V and J ends, which lost 3 bases and 5 bases, there was a span of 15 bases. Germline lookup yields CDR1 ENHRY and CDR2 SYGVKD. CDR3 residues: CAISENRAALDTQYF. The CDR3 DNA is TGTGCCATCAGTGAAAACCGCGCAGCGTTAGATACGCAGTATTTT.

This rearrangement joins TRBV4-1 to TRBJ2-7; TRBD1 matches 7 bases. The V gene's germline CDR1 is MGHRA and CDR2 YSYEKL. CDR3 length: 16 residues. As DNA, the CDR3 is TGCCCCACCAGCCAACTCGGGACAGATAACTCCTACGAGCAGTACTTC. Its protein is CPTSQLGTDNSYEQYF.

The chain joins TRBV15 to TRBJ2-1; D not resolved. There are 14 residues in the CDR3. From germline, CDR1 is LNHNV and CDR2 YYDKDF (reference sequence). Trimming removed 0 bases from V and 3 bases from J, with 6 bases in between. CDR3 coding DNA: TGTGCCACCAGCAGAGATAGCAACTACAATGAGCAGTTCTTC. It translates to CATSRDSNYNEQFF.

The chain is built from TRBV10-3 and TRBJ2-7, with 9 positions matching TRBD2. This CDR3 is 15 amino acids long. Trimming at V came to 8 bases and at J to 4 bases, leaving 12 bases not matched to a gene. Germline lookup yields CDR1 ENHRY and CDR2 SYGVKD. The CDR3 DNA reads TGTGCCATCGGGGGGTCGACTAGCGGAATGTACGAGCAGTACTTC. This gives the protein CAIGGSTSGMYEQYF.

V gene TRBV27 combines with J gene TRBJ2-7; tentatively, D is TRBD2 (6 bases). Trimming removed 5 bases from V and 3 bases from J, with 17 bases in between. Germline V gene data show CDR1 as MNHEY and CDR2 as SMNVEV (reference sequence). The CDR3 consists of 15 residues. The CDR3 region is CASSPGGAANYEQYF. The CDR3 DNA reads TGTGCCAGCAGTCCGGGCGGGGCGGCGAACTACGAGCAGTACTTC.

As for this clone: Within the sample, other DNA sequences also encode this same CDR3. The chain links TRBV5-4 to TRBJ1-2, with 9 bases fitting TRBD1. Germline loops: CDR1 SGHNT, CDR2 YYREEE (reference sequence). J was trimmed by 7 bases and V by 2 bases; bases with no gene match: 3. This CDR3 region has 13 residues. CDR3 amino acids: CASSLQGAGGYTF. The CDR3 DNA reads TGTGCCAGCAGCTTACAGGGGGCGGGTGGCTACACCTTC.

The chain joins TRBV7-2 to TRBJ2-5; no clear D. Germline values: CDR1 SGHTA, CDR2 FQGNSA. This CDR3 has 13 residues. V lost 4 bases and J 5 bases, leaving 11 bases between the germline ends. The CDR3 reads CASSWFVGETQYF. For the CDR3, the DNA is TGTGCCAGCAGCTGGTTCGTCGGGGAGACCCAGTACTTC.

The chain links TRBV15 to TRBJ1-5; TRBD1 might be the D (6 bases). The CDR3 has 14 residues. Deletions cut 5 bases from V and 9 bases from J, with 17 bases between. The germline V gene encodes CDR1 LNHNV and CDR2 YYDKDF (reference sequence). For the CDR3, the DNA is TGTGCCACCAGCCCCGGGACAACCTCTTCGCCCCAGCATTTT. It specifies CATSPGTTSSPQHF.

J is TRBJ2-7 and V is TRBV10-3; tentative D call: TRBD1 (5 bases). CDR3 length equals 16 residues. Germline V gives CDR1 ENHRY, CDR2 SYGVKD. V was cut by 4 bases and J by 3 bases, with 19 bases left in between. CDR3 sequence reads: CAISGSTGPTNYEQYF. In nucleotides, the CDR3 is TGTGCCATCAGTGGGTCTACAGGCCCGACAAACTACGAGCAGTACTTC.

The J gene is TRBJ2-7, the V gene TRBV19; 9 bases are shared with TRBD1. Germline V CDR1 and CDR2: LNHDA, SQIVND (reference sequence). Trimming cost V 1 base and J 3 bases; bases outside gene matches: 1. The CDR3 is made up of 14 amino acids. The CDR3 is CASSIVDRGYEQYF. The CDR3 bases are TGTGCCAGTAGTATAGTGGACAGGGGCTACGAGCAGTACTTC.

This sequence joins TRBV29-1 and TRBJ2-3; 13 bases fit TRBD2. V gave up 5 bases and J gave up 4 bases; unmatched junction bases: 6. CDR3 length: 15 residues. From germline, CDR1 is SQVTM and CDR2 ANQGSEA. CDR3 loop: CSVSRTSGSSDTQYF. In DNA, the CDR3 is TGCAGCGTTTCTAGGACTAGCGGGAGCTCAGATACGCAGTATTTT.

The rearrangement links TRBV7-9 to TRBJ2-5, with D perhaps matching TRBD1 (6 bases). Germline V CDR1 and CDR2: SEHNR, FQNEAQ (reference sequence). V dropped 5 bases and J dropped 5 bases, with 21 bases sitting between them. This CDR3 is built from 16 residues. The CDR3 DNA is TGTGCCAGCAGCCCACGACAGGATTCGATTCGGGAGACCCAGTACTTC. Amino acid sequence: CASSPRQDSIRETQYF.